This TCR beta chain was documented in a study of blood T cell repertoires in COVID-19. Study information: T cells, B-cell-depleted T cells, or PBMCs supplied cDNA or gDNA.

The CDR3 contains 15 residues. Trimming at V came to 5 bases and at J to 5 bases, leaving 9 bases not matched to a gene. Germline V CDR1 and CDR2: MDHEN, SYDVKM. In the original workflow: Amplification from reference gene primers served as the basis for estimated nucleated cell counts. TCRdb's copy holds only in-frame clones and misses some; the assay was immunoSEQ multiplex PCR. V, J and clone size are taken as reported in that table, and D and trimming were inferred from the DNA itself. The sample has about 81,000 clones; roughly four fifths are singletons. The chain recombines TRBV28 with TRBJ1-2; TRBD1 agrees at 9 bases. The receptor was derived from a human donor in a cohort sampled during active COVID-19. Sequenced: peripheral blood. CDR3 amino acids: CASSLPRTGEYGYTF. For the CDR3, the DNA is TGTGCCAGCAGTCTTCCAAGGACAGGGGAGTATGGCTACACCTTC.